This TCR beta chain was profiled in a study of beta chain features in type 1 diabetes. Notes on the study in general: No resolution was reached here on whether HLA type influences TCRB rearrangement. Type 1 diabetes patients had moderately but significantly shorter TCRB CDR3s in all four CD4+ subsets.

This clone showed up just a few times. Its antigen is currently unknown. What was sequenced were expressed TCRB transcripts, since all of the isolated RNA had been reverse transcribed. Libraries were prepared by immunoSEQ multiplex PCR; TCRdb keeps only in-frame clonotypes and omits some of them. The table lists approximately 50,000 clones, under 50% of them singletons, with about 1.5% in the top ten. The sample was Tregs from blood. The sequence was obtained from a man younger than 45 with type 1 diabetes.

The CDR3 coding sequence is TGTGCCAGCAGCCCCGGCCTAGCGGGGCACACAGATACGCAGTATTTT. It yields the protein CASSPGLAGHTDTQYF. V gene TRBV7-9 combines with J gene TRBJ2-3, with 9 bases fitting TRBD2. The CDR3 sequence is 16 residues long. Germline V CDR1 and CDR2: SEHNR, FQNEAQ (reference sequence). With V trimmed by 5 bases and J by 2 bases, 8 bases remained unmatched.